This T cell receptor beta chain is from a study of Ad26.COV2.S vaccination and SARS-CoV-2 variants. Clones were read by immunoSEQ multiplex PCR, and TCRdb kept only the in-frame ones, dropping some. The data contain about 680,000 clones, about 90% of them singletons. The CDR3 totals 17 residues. Germline CDR1 LNHDA, CDR2 SQIVND (reference sequence). The V gene end was trimmed by 6 bases and the J gene end by 5 bases; junction bases not matched to a gene: 13. Treatment: 15 to 20 received Ad26.COV2.S at low or high dose, single or two shots; about 5 received placebo; per-sample allocation not given. The samples were gathered on day 63 after the first injection of vaccine or placebo. This clone came up a few times.

This clonotype originated in a person aged 18-65 years who received the Ad26.COV2.S COVID-19 vaccine or a placebo. The source was peripheral blood, collected in a trial of Ad26.COV2.S vaccine versus placebo. The genes are TRBV19 and TRBJ1-1; 12 nucleotides agree with TRBD1. The DNA of the CDR3 is TGTGCCAGTAGCCCAGGAGGGACAGGGGGCTTGTGGACTGAAGCTTTCTTT. This encodes CASSPGGTGGLWTEAFF.